Following are 29 T cell receptor beta chains from one sample sequenced in a study of CD4+ T cells in melanoma. Profiling relied on immunoSEQ multiplex PCR, and the TCRdb table lists in-frame clones only, not all of them. The repertoire holds roughly 140,000 clones, with 80% to 95% as singletons. Receptors were obtained from a human donor with melanoma.

CDR3 nucleotide sequence: TGTGCCAGCAGCCGTCAATCTAGCGGGGAAGAGACCCAGTACTTC. Translated, it gives CASSRQSSGEETQYF. The chain recombines TRBV11-2 with TRBJ2-5, with 9 bases fitting TRBD2. The CDR3 sequence is 15 residues long. Germline CDR1 and CDR2: SGHAT and FQNNGV. V lost 5 bases to trimming and J lost 3 bases; unmatched junction nucleotides: 7. The full variable domain, its missing parts supplied by reference TRBV11-2 and TRBJ2-5, is EAGVAQSPRYKIIEKRQSVAFWCNPISGHATLYWYQQILGQGPKLLIQFQNNGVVDDSQLPKDRFSAERLKGVDSTLKIQPAKLEDSAVYLCASSRQSSGEETQYFGPGTRLLVL.

The CDR3 region is CASSQVGGNNYGYTF. CDR3 bases: TGCGCCAGCAGCCAAGTCGGGGGGAATAACTATGGCTACACCTTC. This chain uses TRBV4-1 with TRBJ1-2; maybe TRBD1 (5 bases). The CDR3 extends over 15 amino acids. Germline loops: CDR1 MGHRA, CDR2 YSYEKL. The germline V and J ends were trimmed by 1 base and 1 base, with 10 bases remaining between them.

The V gene is TRBV2, the J gene TRBJ2-7; 9 bases match TRBD1. The CDR3 consists of 13 residues. J gave up 4 bases and V 5 bases, and 3 bases lay outside the gene matches. CDR1 is SNHLY, CDR2 FYNNEI, per germline. CDR3 region: CASSRDREYEQYF. For the CDR3, the DNA is TGTGCCAGCAGTAGGGACAGGGAGTACGAGCAGTACTTC.

The V call is TRBV18, the J call TRBJ2-2, with D perhaps assigned TRBD1 or TRBD2 (5 bases each). Germline V gene lookup returns CDR1 KGHSH and CDR2 LQKENI. V was cut by 4 bases and J by 4 bases, with 7 bases left in between. CDR3 length: 13 amino acids. CDR3 loop: CASSQGSTGELFF. DNA of the CDR3: TGTGCCAGCTCACAGGGGAGCACCGGGGAGCTGTTTTTT.

Only a few counts were recorded for this clone. The chain uses TRBV4-1 and TRBJ1-1, with D possibly matching TRBD1 (5 bases). Trimming left V 0 bases short and J 10 bases short, with 12 bases between. Germline CDR1 MGHRA, CDR2 YSYEKL. This CDR3 contains 13 residues. The CDR3 coding sequence is TGCGCCAGCAGCCAAGAATGGGTAGGGGCAGCTTTCTTT. Protein sequence: CASSQEWVGAAFF.

The chain links TRBV12-5 to TRBJ1-1; no reliable D call. This CDR3 spans 12 amino acids. Per the germline V gene, CDR1 is LGHNT and CDR2 is FRNRAP. The V end was cut by 6 bases, the J end by 5 bases, with 10 bases between. The CDR3 DNA reads TGTGCTAGTGGGGGTCCGAGGACTGAAGCTTTCTTT. Amino acids: CASGGPRTEAFF.

This clone was counted only a few times. This sequence joins TRBV6-6 and TRBJ1-2, with D uncertain. CDR3 length: 12 amino acids. V was shortened by 10 bases and J by 8 bases, with 17 bases between the two germline ends. CDR1 is MNHNY and CDR2 is SVGAGI in the germline V gene (reference sequence). The CDR3: CAIRTPIGGYTF. The CDR3 DNA reads TGTGCCATTCGGACCCCCATCGGGGGCTACACCTTC.

The genes are TRBV4-1 and TRBJ1-4, with 11 bases fitting TRBD1. Trimming cost V 3 bases and J 11 bases; bases outside gene matches: 8. Germline CDR1 is MGHRA and CDR2 is YSYEKL. The CDR3 totals 15 residues. In DNA, the CDR3 is TGCGCCAGCAGCCAGGCTGGACAGGGGGCTCCGAAACTGTTTTTT. It codes for CASSQAGQGAPKLFF.

The V call is TRBV6-5, the J call TRBJ1-1, with D possibly matching TRBD1 (6 bases). Germline V CDR1 and CDR2: MNHEY, SVGAGI. The germline V and J ends were trimmed by 5 bases and 7 bases, with 14 bases remaining between them. CDR3 size: 13 residues. The CDR3 sequence: CASSRQGNLEAFF. The CDR3 nucleotides are TGTGCCAGCAGTCGTCAGGGGAACCTTGAAGCTTTCTTT.

V and J are TRBV6-1 and TRBJ1-1, with D maybe TRBD1 (6 bases). CDR3 length: 15 residues. Trimming pared 1 base from V and 3 bases from J, leaving 12 bases between. Germline V gene sequence: CDR1 MNHNS, CDR2 SASEGT. CDR3 DNA sequence: TGTGCCAGCAGTGAAGGGGGGACACCCGACACTGAAGCTTTCTTT. Translated, it gives CASSEGGTPDTEAFF.

The J gene is TRBJ1-2, the V gene TRBV30; TRBD1 matches at 8 bases. CDR1 is GTSNPN and CDR2 is SVGIG in the germline V gene (reference sequence). This CDR3 has 14 amino acids. V gave up 7 bases and J gave up 8 bases; unmatched junction bases: 15. The CDR3 DNA follows: TGTGCCTCCCCCCCTCAGGGGGCTCGGGGAGGCTACACCTTC. This codes for CASPPQGARGGYTF.

This rearrangement joins TRBV5-4 to TRBJ1-1; 7 positions match TRBD1. Germline loops: CDR1 SGHNT, CDR2 YYREEE (reference sequence). The CDR3 runs 14 residues. J lost 4 bases, V lost 3 bases, and 6 bases had no gene match. The CDR3 reads CASSSTGKGTEAFF. CDR3 DNA sequence: TGTGCCAGCAGCTCGACAGGGAAGGGCACTGAAGCTTTCTTT.

This chain uses TRBV12-5 with TRBJ1-1, with 8 nucleotides matching TRBD1. The ends lost 5 bases at V and 7 bases at J; junction bases unmatched: 12. The length of the CDR3 is 15 residues. Germline V gene sequence: CDR1 LGHNT, CDR2 FRNRAP. The CDR3 spells CASGPGTGLSLEAFF. Written as DNA, the CDR3 is TGTGCTAGTGGTCCAGGGACAGGCTTGTCCCTTGAAGCTTTCTTT.

This clone occurred once. V is TRBV19 and J is TRBJ2-2, with D maybe TRBD1 (6 bases). There are 13 residues in the CDR3. V shed 7 bases and J shed 6 bases, with 12 bases lying between them. CDR1 is LNHDA and CDR2 is SQIVND in the germline V gene (reference sequence). CDR3 in DNA: TGTGCCAGTACCAGACAGGAATCCGGGGAGCTGTTTTTT. Translating gives CASTRQESGELFF.

The CDR3 DNA is TGTGCCAGCAGCACTGGGTGGGAGGGAACCCGCTATGGCTACACCTTC. Protein: CASSTGWEGTRYGYTF. V gene TRBV21-1 combines with J gene TRBJ1-2. TRBV21-1 is flagged as a pseudogene. The CDR3 has 16 amino acids.

This clone was seen just once. A read error may account for a junction end that differs from germline. At the DNA level, this CDR3 is encoded by other sequences in the same sample as well. The chain's CDR3 is CASSPGTGGPQPQHF. The CDR3 DNA reads TGCGCCAGCAGCCCCGGGACAGGGGGACCACAGCCCCAGCATTTT. The J gene is TRBJ1-5, the V gene TRBV6-5, with 11 bases fitting TRBD1. This CDR3 has 15 residues. In germline, CDR1 is MNHEY, CDR2 SVGAGI.

This rearrangement joins TRBV2 to TRBJ1-5; TRBD1 agrees at 7 bases. CDR3 size: 13 residues. The junction had 4 bases not matched to a gene; V was cut back by 8 bases and J by 3 bases. Per germline, CDR1 SNHLY and CDR2 FYNNEI. This CDR3 is CASGGGPNQPQHF. The CDR3 DNA reads TGTGCCAGCGGAGGGGGCCCCAATCAGCCCCAGCATTTT.

V usage is TRBV6-6 and J usage is TRBJ1-5; no definite D call. CDR1 MNHNY and CDR2 SVGAGI come from the germline V gene (reference sequence). The CDR3 is 16 amino acids. V gave up 0 bases and J gave up 0 bases, with 9 bases separating them. CDR3 sequence reads: CASSYSASYSNQPQHF. The CDR3 DNA reads TGTGCCAGCAGTTACTCGGCCAGTTATAGCAATCAGCCCCAGCATTTT.

This clone showed up just once. The CDR3 DNA reads TGTGCCAGCAGTTATTGGGGACGGGACACTGAAGCTTTCTTT. Translating it yields CASSYWGRDTEAFF. This chain uses TRBV6-5 with TRBJ1-1; the D gene is possibly TRBD1 (5 bases). CDR1 is MNHEY, CDR2 SVGAGI, per germline. CDR3 length: 14 amino acids. V lost 3 bases, J lost 3 bases, and 11 bases lay in between.

V gene TRBV7-6 combines with J gene TRBJ2-7; 10 nucleotides match TRBD1. The germline V gene has CDR1 SGHVS and CDR2 FNYEAQ. V was clipped by 1 base and J by 3 bases; unmatched bases: 9. The CDR3 length is 17 residues. CDR3 amino acids: CASSLGTGTGVIYEQYF. The CDR3 region has the DNA TGTGCCAGCAGCTTAGGAACCGGGACAGGGGTTATCTACGAGCAGTACTTC.

The chain joins TRBV29-1 to TRBJ2-1; 9 nucleotides align to TRBD1. V was clipped by 6 bases and J by 0 bases; unmatched bases: 12. The CDR3 loop spans 17 amino acids. Per the germline V gene, CDR1 is SQVTM and CDR2 is ANQGSEA. Here the CDR3 reads CSVVPGTGFTSYNEQFF. The CDR3, as DNA: TGCAGCGTCGTCCCCGGGACAGGGTTCACCTCCTACAATGAGCAGTTCTTC.

J is TRBJ2-3 and V is TRBV29-1; D call uncertain. Per germline, CDR1 SQVTM and CDR2 ANQGSEA. The CDR3 is 14 residues long. V was trimmed by 4 bases and J by 0 bases, leaving 11 bases between them. As DNA, the CDR3 is TGCAGCGTTGGGTGGACGGTTAGCACAGATACGCAGTATTTT. Encoded protein: CSVGWTVSTDTQYF.

With respect to this clone: Other DNA sequences in the same sample also yield this CDR3. The gene calls are TRBV5-1 and TRBJ2-3; 9 bases line up with TRBD1. Germline-derived CDR1 and CDR2 are SGHRS and YFSETQ. V was pared by 3 bases and J by 5 bases, with 7 bases of the junction left unmatched. The CDR3 is 15 amino acids. The CDR3 region has the DNA TGCGCCAGCAGCTCAGGGACAGGGCGGGGAGATACGCAGTATTTT. As protein: CASSSGTGRGDTQYF.

This clone was detected only once. This chain connects TRBV5-1 to TRBJ2-1, with D possibly being TRBD1 or TRBD2 (6 bases each). Germline V gene lookup returns CDR1 SGHRS and CDR2 YFSETQ. With 1 base removed from V and 6 bases from J, the gap between germline ends came to 14 bases. The CDR3 covers 15 residues. CDR3 protein: CASSLIGGAGNEQFF. DNA of the CDR3: TGCGCCAGCAGCTTGATCGGGGGCGCCGGCAATGAGCAGTTCTTC. The variable domain in full, with the rest retrieved from reference TRBV5-1 and TRBJ2-1, is KAGVTQTPRYLIKTRGQQVTLSCSPISGHRSVSWYQQTPGQGLQFLFEYFSETQRNKGNFPGRFSGRQFSNSRSEMNVSTLELGDSALYLCASSLIGGAGNEQFFGPGTRLTVL.

The chain employs TRBV27 and TRBJ2-7, with D possibly being TRBD1 (6 bases). The CDR3 covers 14 residues. Per the germline V gene, CDR1 is MNHEY and CDR2 is SMNVEV (reference sequence). V was shortened by 7 bases and J by 1 base, with 14 bases between the two germline ends. The DNA of the CDR3 is TGTGCCAGCAAGGGGGTTGGGGAATCCTACGAGCAGTACTTC. Translated: CASKGVGESYEQYF.

This sequence joins TRBV6-1 and TRBJ1-2; D perhaps matches TRBD1 (5 bases). V dropped 3 bases and J dropped 8 bases, with 16 bases sitting between them. This CDR3 spans 14 amino acids. CDR1 and CDR2 (germline): MNHNS, SASEGT. As DNA, the CDR3 is TGTGCCAGCAGTGATATGGAAGGGGTGGGCGGCTACACCTTC. Translation: CASSDMEGVGGYTF.

The CDR3 region has the DNA TGTGCCAGCAGCTTTGCAGTCCGGGAGACCCAGTACTTC. The encoded protein is CASSFAVRETQYF. V gene TRBV7-9 combines with J gene TRBJ2-5; D is unresolved. The CDR3 runs to 13 residues. Trimming removed 3 bases from V and 5 bases from J, with 10 bases in between. The V gene's germline CDR1 is SEHNR and CDR2 FQNEAQ (reference sequence). The variable domain in full, completed from reference TRBV7-9 and TRBJ2-5, reads DTGVSQNPRHKITKRGQNVTFRCDPISEHNRLYWYRQTLGQGPEFLTYFQNEAQLEKSRLLSDRFSAERPKGSFSTLEIQRTEQGDSAMYLCASSFAVRETQYFGPGTRLLVL.

V and J are TRBV10-2 and TRBJ2-7; the D gene could be TRBD1 or TRBD2 (5 bases each). This CDR3 region has 16 residues. Germline lookup yields CDR1 WSHSY and CDR2 SAAADI. Trimming took 4 bases from V and 9 from J, leaving 25 bases between them. CDR3 DNA sequence: TGCGCCAGCAGTGCCTTCGAAGGGGAGAGCGGCCCTGGGCAGTACTTC. As protein: CASSAFEGESGPGQYF.

This clone has just one count. The chain employs TRBV6-1 and TRBJ2-5; TRBD1 might be the D (5 bases). The germline V gene encodes CDR1 MNHNS and CDR2 SASEGT. CDR3 length: 15 amino acids. V lost 5 bases to trimming and J lost 5 bases, with 18 bases between them. The CDR3 is CASSFRRVKGETQYF. The CDR3 nucleotides are TGTGCCAGCAGTTTCCGCAGGGTTAAGGGGGAGACCCAGTACTTC.